This T cell receptor beta chain was observed in a study of early T cells in non-severe SARS-CoV-2 infection. In this sample, this clonotype turned up a few times. Antigen: not known. Study outcomes and limitations: Comparison of clonotypes with VDJdb favored anti-spike CD8 responses while missing private and CD4 specificities.

Individual cDNA molecules were tagged with unique molecular identifiers, the study reported. Via MiXCR, TCRdb re-called the 5' RACE reads, giving one row per CDR3 protein. The top ten hold just over 2.5% of the sample, which has approximately 58,000 distinct CDR3 sequences, around 10% seen once. The CDR3 is 13 amino acids. The ends were cut back, 6 bases at V and 2 bases at J, with 11 bases in the middle. Germline V gives CDR1 SGHNT, CDR2 YYREEE (reference sequence). The sequence was collected from an adult who was a healthcare worker with PCR-confirmed SARS-CoV-2 infection or an uninfected control (not recorded which). The source material was whole blood, sampled at baseline. The chain has TRBV5-4 and TRBJ2-5; no definite D call. The CDR3 loop reads CASTMVGQETQYF. CDR3 nucleotide sequence: TGTGCCAGCACCATGGTCGGTCAAGAGACCCAGTACTTC.